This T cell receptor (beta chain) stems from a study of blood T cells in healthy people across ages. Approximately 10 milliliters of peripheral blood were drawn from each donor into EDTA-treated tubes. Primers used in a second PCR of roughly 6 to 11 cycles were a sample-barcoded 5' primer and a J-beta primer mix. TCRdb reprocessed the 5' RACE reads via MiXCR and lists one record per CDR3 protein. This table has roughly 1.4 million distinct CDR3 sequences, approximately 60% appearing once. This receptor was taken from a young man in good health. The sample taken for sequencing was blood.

CDR3 protein: CSVGGGRGAFF. The CDR3 DNA is TGCAGCGTTGGGGGGGGGCGCGGAGCTTTCTTT. The chain is built from TRBV29-1 and TRBJ1-1; a possible D gene is TRBD1 (6 bases). Germline CDR1 SQVTM, CDR2 ANQGSEA. This CDR3 has 11 residues. Trimming pared 4 bases from V and 10 bases from J, leaving 13 bases between.